The 10 T cell receptor beta chains listed next were all sequenced from one sample in a study of T cells in Graves' hyperthyroidism and ophthalmopathy. Amplification of TCR beta CDR3 regions used RNA as the template. HTBI primers were used for first-round RT-PCR of the TCR CDR3. TCRdb ran MiXCR on the multiplex PCR reads and lists one entry per CDR3 protein. Of roughly 160,000 distinct CDR3 sequences listed, 9.4% were seen once; the top ten hold over 20%. The material sequenced was blood. The receptors here all came from a woman between 18 and 29 years old with Graves' hyperthyroidism that later progressed to Graves' ophthalmopathy.

This clonotype was observed many times. The chain employs TRBV20-1 and TRBJ2-3; no clear D gene. The CDR3 runs 12 residues. Germline V gene data show CDR1 as DFQATT and CDR2 as SNEGSKA (reference sequence). V lost 2 bases and J 6 bases, leaving 9 bases between the germline ends. The CDR3 bases are TGCAGTGCTAGATACGTGGGGGATACGCAGTATTTT. This sequence encodes CSARYVGDTQYF.

This clonotype was counted only a few times. The gene calls are TRBV30 and TRBJ2-1; 8 positions agree with TRBD2. This CDR3 has 15 amino acids. CDR1 GTSNPN and CDR2 SVGIG come from the germline V gene (reference sequence). V shed 6 bases, J shed 5 bases, and the junction held 12 bases outside the gene matches. CDR3 protein: CACQNGLALNNEQFF. The CDR3 nucleotides are TGTGCCTGCCAAAATGGACTAGCCCTCAACAATGAGCAGTTCTTC.

This clonotype was recorded at least ten times. The chain recombines TRBV28 with TRBJ2-6; D may match TRBD1 or TRBD2 (5 bases each). The CDR3 sequence is 16 residues long. Germline CDR1 reads MDHEN; CDR2 reads SYDVKM. V was shortened by 4 bases and J by 0 bases, with 10 bases between the two germline ends. As DNA, the CDR3 is TGTGCCAGCAGTTGGGGACGTACCTCTGGGGCCAACGTCCTGACTTTC. It encodes CASSWGRTSGANVLTF.

This clonotype appeared many times. The V gene is TRBV6-1, the J gene TRBJ1-2; D not resolved. The germline V and J ends were trimmed by 3 bases and 2 bases, with 10 bases remaining between them. Germline V gene sequence: CDR1 MNHNS, CDR2 SASEGT. This CDR3 contains 14 residues. Here the CDR3 reads CASSELWGNYGYTF. The DNA of the CDR3 is TGTGCCAGCAGTGAGTTGTGGGGAAACTATGGCTACACCTTC.

This clonotype came up a few times. The rearrangement uses TRBV30 and TRBJ2-3; D possibly corresponds to TRBD2 (6 bases). The CDR3 is made up of 15 amino acids. Trimming stripped 5 bases from V and 4 bases from J, with 19 bases between. Germline CDR1 reads GTSNPN; CDR2 reads SVGIG (reference sequence). The CDR3 loop is CAWASQRAGPDTQYF. The CDR3 nucleotides are TGTGCCTGGGCCTCCCAGCGGGCTGGGCCAGATACGCAGTATTTT. Complete variable domain (other parts from reference TRBV30 and TRBJ2-3): SQTIHQWPATLVQPVGSPLSLECTVEGTSNPNLYWYRQAAGRGLQLLFYSVGIGQISSEVPQNLSASRPQDRQFILSSKKLLLSDSGFYLCAWASQRAGPDTQYFGPGTRLTVL.

This clonotype appeared many times. The chain links TRBV28 to TRBJ1-4; 8 bases are shared with TRBD1. The germline CDR1 and CDR2 sequences are MDHEN and SYDVKM. The CDR3 runs 14 residues. Germline trimming cut 6 bases from V and 6 bases from J; bases unmatched to any gene: 6. CDR3 DNA: TGTGCCAGCAGCCGAACAGGGGGGGATGAAAAACTGTTTTTT. Its protein product is CASSRTGGDEKLFF.

This clonotype showed up many times. This chain uses TRBV5-6 with TRBJ2-5; D possibly matches TRBD1 or TRBD2 (6 bases each). Trimming removed 4 bases at V and 3 bases at J, with 13 bases between. The CDR3 loop spans 14 amino acids. From germline, CDR1 is SGHDT and CDR2 YYEEEE. The CDR3 DNA follows: TGTGCCAGCAGCCACGTGGGGGGCGAAGAGACCCAGTACTTC. It yields the protein CASSHVGGEETQYF.

This clonotype appeared many times. The chain combines TRBV12-3 or TRBV12-4 with TRBJ2-3; TRBD2 matches 11 bases. This CDR3 comprises 16 residues. The V gene end was trimmed by 5 bases and the J gene end by 1 base; junction bases not matched to a gene: 5. The chain's CDR3 is CASSPTSGIGTDTQYF. DNA for the CDR3: TGTGCCAGCAGTCCGACTAGCGGGATCGGCACAGATACGCAGTATTTT.

This clonotype was seen at least ten times. The V call is TRBV5-1, the J call TRBJ2-3; a possible D gene is TRBD1 (5 bases). The CDR3 contains 15 residues. V dropped 2 bases and J dropped 3 bases, with 13 bases sitting between them. Germline CDR1 and CDR2: SGHRS and YFSETQ. CDR3 in amino acids: CASSFKGSVTDTQYF. The CDR3, as DNA: TGCGCCAGCAGCTTTAAGGGGTCGGTAACAGATACGCAGTATTTT.

This clonotype was recorded many times. The chain couples TRBV9 to TRBJ1-2, with D unresolved. V lost 3 bases to trimming and J lost 8 bases, with 23 bases between them. The CDR3 runs to 16 residues. CDR1 and CDR2 (germline): SGDLS, YYNGEE. CDR3 DNA: TGTGCCAGCAGCGCCACCGACCGGGCTCTCGCTTGGGGCTACACCTTC. Translating gives CASSATDRALAWGYTF.